This TCR beta chain was recorded in a study of blood T cell repertoires in COVID-19. Overall study: The study drew acute and convalescent COVID-19 samples from the United States, Italy and Spain. PBMCs, B-cell-depleted T cells, or T cells were the source of the cDNA or gDNA that made up the material.

The CDR3 sequence is 13 residues long. Trimming took off 3 bases at V and 1 base at J, with 4 bases between the two ends. In the authors' workflow: The authors estimated nucleated cell counts from reference gene primer amplification. The method was immunoSEQ multiplex PCR; TCRdb's version includes in-frame clones alone and lacks a portion of them. V and J calls and clone size are as listed in that table; D and trimming were resolved from the DNA. The sample records about 35,000 clones, around 83% being singletons. The source of this sequence is a man in his 60s with active or convalescent COVID-19. What was sequenced was peripheral blood. V gene TRBV12-3 or TRBV12-4 combines with J gene TRBJ1-5; D unclear. As DNA, the CDR3 is TGTGCCAGCAGTTTGGGCAGCAATCAGCCCCAGCATTTT. This translates into CASSLGSNQPQHF.